One sample yielded the 18 T cell receptor beta chains listed below, sequenced in a study of T cells in Graves' hyperthyroidism and ophthalmopathy. TCR beta CDR3 sequences were amplified from RNA transcripts. When the TCR CDR3 underwent first-round RT-PCR, the HTBI primer set was used. TCRdb re-called the multiplex PCR reads through MiXCR, storing one row per CDR3 protein. The sample gives a few hundred thousand distinct CDR3 sequences, about 15% of which show up once; more than 4.5% is in the top ten. What was sequenced was blood. These receptors were taken from a woman in her twenties or thirties with Graves' hyperthyroidism that later progressed to Graves' ophthalmopathy.

This chain connects TRBV28 to TRBJ1-1; D unclear. This CDR3 has 15 residues. Germline CDR1 and CDR2: MDHEN and SYDVKM. Trimming took off 4 bases at V and 3 bases at J, with 15 bases between the two ends. CDR3 region: CASSSRTWADTEAFF. For the CDR3, the DNA is TGTGCCAGCAGTTCGCGGACCTGGGCGGACACTGAAGCTTTCTTT.

This clonotype was observed many times. The V call is TRBV9, the J call TRBJ1-3; D ambiguous. CDR1 is SGDLS and CDR2 is YYNGEE in the germline V gene. The CDR3 runs to 15 residues. Trimming stripped 0 bases from V and 2 bases from J, with 9 bases between. CDR3 DNA: TGTGCCAGCAGCGTAGCTGGAGCGGCTGGAAACACCATATATTTT. Protein: CASSVAGAAGNTIYF.

This clonotype was recorded a few times. The chain is built from TRBV6-1 and TRBJ2-7, with D possibly matching TRBD1 (5 bases). The CDR3 extends over 13 amino acids. Trimming took off 2 bases at V and 6 bases at J, with 11 bases between the two ends. CDR1 and CDR2 (germline): MNHNS, SASEGT. The CDR3 bases are TGTGCCAGCAGTGAACAGGGTAGTACCGAGCAGTACTTC. This codes for CASSEQGSTEQYF.

In its sample, this clonotype was seen many times. V and J are TRBV19 and TRBJ2-7; either TRBD1 or TRBD2 may supply D (5 bases each). V lost 3 bases and J lost 0, with 6 bases in between. The CDR3 consists of 13 residues. Germline V gene lookup returns CDR1 LNHDA and CDR2 SQIVND (reference sequence). The CDR3 loop is CASSMGDSYEQYF. CDR3 coding DNA: TGTGCCAGTAGTATGGGGGACTCCTACGAGCAGTACTTC.

V is TRBV5-1 and J is TRBJ2-5, with D possibly matching TRBD2 (5 bases). Trimming removed 0 bases from V and 5 bases from J, with 17 bases in between. CDR1 is SGHRS, CDR2 YFSETQ, per germline. This CDR3 spans 16 amino acids. The CDR3 DNA sequence: TGCGCCAGCAGCTTGGCCGATGGAGTTGGCGGGGAGACCCAGTACTTC. It translates to CASSLADGVGGETQYF.

There are many counts of this clonotype. The chain recombines TRBV19 with TRBJ2-1; 9 nucleotides match TRBD1. Germline V CDR1 and CDR2: LNHDA, SQIVND (reference sequence). The J segment lost 9 bases and the V segment lost 7 bases, leaving 10 bases of the junction unmatched. The CDR3 consists of 14 residues. The CDR3 reads CASNLGQGTGEQFF. Written as DNA, the CDR3 is TGTGCCAGTAATCTAGGACAGGGGACTGGTGAGCAGTTCTTC. The entire variable domain, with the rest obtained from reference TRBV19 and TRBJ2-1, is as follows: DGGITQSPKYLFRKEGQNVTLSCEQNLNHDAMYWYRQDPGQGLRLIYYSQIVNDFQKGDIAEGYSVSREKKESFPLTVTSAQKNPTAFYLCASNLGQGTGEQFFGPGTRLTVL.

This clonotype was counted ten times or more. The chain recombines TRBV12-3 or TRBV12-4 with TRBJ2-7; 10 bases are shared with TRBD2. The CDR3 spans 13 residues. The V gene end was trimmed by 6 bases and the J gene end by 9 bases; junction bases not matched to a gene: 8. The CDR3 region is CASRRTSGLWQYF. The CDR3 region has the DNA TGTGCCAGCAGGCGGACTAGCGGCCTATGGCAGTACTTC.

This chain connects TRBV5-1 to TRBJ2-7, with 7 bases fitting TRBD1. Germline CDR1 reads SGHRS; CDR2 reads YFSETQ. The CDR3 has 15 amino acids. V was clipped by 3 bases and J by 5 bases; unmatched bases: 11. Written as DNA, the CDR3 is TGCGCCAGCAGCTCGACAGGGAGAATCAGAGACGAGCAGTACTTC. The encoded protein is CASSSTGRIRDEQYF.

This clonotype was observed many times. The chain recombines TRBV12-3 or TRBV12-4 with TRBJ2-2; no definite D call. The CDR3 sequence is 13 residues long. Trimming removed 1 base from V and 11 bases from J, with 11 bases in between. CDR3 residues: CASSLENWGELFF. CDR3 nucleotides: TGTGCCAGCAGTTTAGAAAATTGGGGAGAGCTGTTTTTT.

This clonotype was seen ten or more times. V is TRBV7-2 and J is TRBJ1-5; unclear D gene. The CDR3 has 16 residues. The V gene lost 1 base and the J gene lost 0 bases, with 10 bases spanning the gap. Germline V gene lookup returns CDR1 SGHTA and CDR2 FQGNSA. CDR3 in amino acids: CASSLDPGNSNQPQHF. The CDR3 nucleotides are TGTGCCAGCAGCTTAGACCCAGGAAATAGCAATCAGCCCCAGCATTTT.

Many counts were recorded for this clonotype. The chain employs TRBV12-3 or TRBV12-4 and TRBJ2-7; 7 bases align to TRBD2. This CDR3 has 15 amino acids. The V and J ends lost 7 bases and 3 bases, in that order; junction bases with no gene match: 12. For the CDR3, the DNA is TGTGCCAGCACCAACCTTGGGGGACTAAACTACGAGCAGTACTTC. It yields the protein CASTNLGGLNYEQYF.

This chain links TRBV3-1 with TRBJ1-1, with 8 bases aligning to TRBD1. The V gene's germline CDR1 is LGHDT and CDR2 YNNKEL (reference sequence). The CDR3 runs to 19 residues. V lost 4 bases and J lost 6; bases outside the gene matches: 22. CDR3 DNA: TGTGCCAGCAGCCCCAAACAGGGGGTGGTTCGTATCAGCAGCCCTGAAGCTTTCTTT. It yields the protein CASSPKQGVVRISSPEAFF.

This clonotype was counted many times. The V and J genes are TRBV11-2 and TRBJ2-1, with D hard to call. V dropped 4 bases and J dropped 3 bases, with 13 bases sitting between them. In germline, CDR1 is SGHAT, CDR2 FQNNGV. The CDR3 loop spans 15 amino acids. The CDR3 spells CASSWVGQYYNEQFF. The CDR3 nucleotides are TGTGCCAGCAGCTGGGTCGGCCAATACTACAATGAGCAGTTCTTC.

This clonotype occurred a few times. J is TRBJ2-7 and V is TRBV6-2 or TRBV6-3, with 16 bases fitting TRBD2. Germline V gene lookup returns CDR1 MNHEY and CDR2 SVGEGT. The CDR3 extends over 19 amino acids. J gave up 3 bases and V 6 bases, and 14 bases lay outside the gene matches. CDR3 sequence reads: CASRPTTGTSGRAGYEQYF. For the CDR3, the DNA is TGTGCCAGCAGACCAACGACCGGGACTAGCGGGAGGGCTGGCTACGAGCAGTACTTC.

This sequence joins TRBV30 and TRBJ2-2; the D call may be TRBD1 or TRBD2 (5 bases each). V was cut by 5 bases and J by 0 bases, with 13 bases left in between. The CDR3 contains 15 residues. Looked up from germline, CDR1 is GTSNPN and CDR2 is SVGIG (reference sequence). The CDR3 coding sequence is TGTGCCTGGGAGGCCGGGACCTCGAACACCGGGGAGCTGTTTTTT. It is translated as CAWEAGTSNTGELFF.

At least ten counts were recorded for this clonotype. V usage is TRBV4-2 and J usage is TRBJ1-2; D uncertain. The CDR3 is made up of 13 amino acids. Germline assignment: CDR1 LGHNA and CDR2 YNFKEQ. Trimming left V 1 base short and J 7 bases short, with 10 bases between. The CDR3 region is CASSQGGSTGYTF. CDR3 bases: TGTGCCAGCAGCCAAGGCGGGTCGACTGGCTACACCTTC.

This clonotype appeared many times. The genes are TRBV6-5 and TRBJ2-7; D remains unclear. Per germline, CDR1 MNHEY and CDR2 SVGAGI. The CDR3 loop spans 15 amino acids. V was pared by 0 bases and J by 4 bases, with 13 bases between. The CDR3 bases are TGTGCCAGCAGTTACTCGACGAGCAGCGCGTACGAGCAGTACTTC. Amino acid sequence: CASSYSTSSAYEQYF.

A remark on this clonotype: At one end the junction does not follow the germline gene, possibly because of a read error. The chain uses TRBV24-1 and TRBJ2-7; D is ambiguous. CDR1 KGHDR and CDR2 SFDVKD come from the germline V gene. This CDR3 spans 13 amino acids. CDR3: CATSATDGYERYF. CDR3 sequence (DNA): TGTGCCACCAGTGCTACAGACGGCTACGAGCGGTACTTC.